In its sample, the clone carrying this T cell receptor beta chain was seen a few times. Antigen specificity is unknown. The CDR3 sequence is 15 residues long. V lost 5 bases to trimming and J lost 2 bases, with 13 bases between them. Germline V gene data show CDR1 as MDHEN and CDR2 as SYDVKM. TCRdb independently ran MiXCR on the RT-PCR reads; one entry per CDR3 protein. The data contain some 500,000 distinct CDR3 sequences, approximately 12% of them singletons. These data belong to a study of response to subunit inactivated influenza vaccine. Study-level results: The authors suggested that every seasonal influenza vaccination recruits few new T cells.

V gene TRBV28 combines with J gene TRBJ1-5; a weak D match, TRBD1 (5 bases). The input for sequencing was PBMCs from blood, taken around seven weeks after vaccination. This sequence was found in a man aged 45-65 years who received an inactivated influenza vaccine. The CDR3 DNA sequence: TGTGCCAGCAGTCGGGACGGCCGCGGCAATCAGCCCCAGCATTTT. Its translation is CASSRDGRGNQPQHF.